These 4 T cell receptor beta chains came from one sample sequenced in a study of siplizumab effects on memory and regulatory T cells. Here immunoSEQ multiplex PCR was the method, and the copy in TCRdb shows in-frame clones only, minus some. Among around 100,000 clones listed, around 90% were seen once. The source material was CD4+ T cells sorted from blood. The receptors stem from a human donor in good health.

The chain is built from TRBV11-3 and TRBJ1-5; D not certain. This CDR3 comprises 16 residues. Trimming left V 5 bases short and J 5 bases short, with 19 bases between. The V gene's germline CDR1 is SGHNT and CDR2 YENEEA. CDR3 protein: CASSLSSRARDQPQHF. The CDR3 nucleotides are TGTGCCAGCAGCCTCTCGAGTAGGGCGAGGGATCAGCCCCAGCATTTT.

This clone has more than one count but fewer than ten. J is TRBJ2-5 and V is TRBV7-9; 12 bases match TRBD1. This CDR3 contains 16 residues. With V trimmed by 5 bases and J by 2 bases, 6 bases remained unmatched. CDR1 SEHNR and CDR2 FQNEAQ come from the germline V gene (reference sequence). This chain's CDR3 is CASSPGDRGLQETQYF. CDR3 coding DNA: TGTGCCAGCAGCCCCGGGGACAGGGGGCTTCAAGAGACCCAGTACTTC.

This clone appeared a few times. This chain uses TRBV2 with TRBJ2-1, with 15 nucleotides matching TRBD2. The CDR3 length is 15 residues. The germline gives CDR1 SNHLY, CDR2 FYNNEI. V shed 1 base and J 8 bases; nucleotides not matched to a gene: 0. The DNA of the CDR3 is TGTGCCAGCAGTGAAGGGACTAGCGGGAGGGATGAGCAGTTCTTC. This codes for CASSEGTSGRDEQFF.

This chain joins TRBV7-8 and TRBJ1-4, with 7 bases lining up with TRBD1. The junction had 11 bases not matched to a gene; V was cut back by 5 bases and J by 5 bases. The CDR3 contains 16 residues. Germline V gene data show CDR1 as SGHVS and CDR2 as FQNEAQ. Written as DNA, the CDR3 is TGTGCCAGCAGCCCAACGGACAGGACGAAGAATGAAAAACTGTTTTTT. Translated: CASSPTDRTKNEKLFF.